Below, 12 T cell receptor beta chains from the same sample are listed, as sequenced in a study of spatial heterogeneity in lung cancer. TCRdb itself ran the 5' RACE reads through MiXCR, one entry per CDR3 protein. The sample has around 26,000 distinct CDR3 sequences, about 7% seen once; the top ten hold 13% to 15%. The time point denotes: sample taken at primary tumor resection. The specimen comprised PBMCs, sampled at surgery. Receptors were obtained from a male donor with early-stage non-small cell lung cancer.

The chain carries TRBV19 and TRBJ2-7; D is perhaps TRBD1 (5 bases). The CDR3 covers 12 residues. CDR1 is LNHDA, CDR2 SQIVND, per germline (reference sequence). The CDR3 coding sequence is TGTGCGCAAGGGCAGGGTTCCTACGAGCAGTACGTC. It yields the protein CAQGQGSYEQYV.

The chain joins TRBV2 to TRBJ2-7; the D gene is possibly TRBD2 (6 bases). The CDR3 consists of 14 residues. V was shortened by 2 bases and J by 5 bases, with 13 bases between the two germline ends. The germline V gene encodes CDR1 SNHLY and CDR2 FYNNEI. The CDR3 DNA sequence: TGTGCCAGCAGTGAAACGTGGGAGGCGGACGAGCAGTACTTC. Protein: CASSETWEADEQYF.

This clonotype was seen ten or more times. The CDR3 DNA reads as TGTGCCAGCAGGATGAATCGCGGGACGGAGTACTTC. Translating gives CASRMNRGTEYF. The chain recombines TRBV12-3 or TRBV12-4 with TRBJ2-7; the D gene is possibly TRBD2 (6 bases). The CDR3 has 12 residues. Trimming pared 6 bases from V and 11 bases from J, leaving 17 bases between.

This clonotype showed up just a few times. The chain links TRBV3-1 to TRBJ2-3; D is uncertain. CDR3 length: 17 residues. Trimming removed 3 bases from V and 1 base from J, with 17 bases in between. Looked up from germline, CDR1 is LGHDT and CDR2 is YNNKEL (reference sequence). In DNA, the CDR3 is TGTGCCAGCAGCCATCTTAGACCCCGACCAGGCACAGATACGCAGTATTTT. Amino acid sequence: CASSHLRPRPGTDTQYF.

This clonotype was recorded at least ten times. The V call is TRBV9, the J call TRBJ1-1; perhaps TRBD1 as D (5 bases). CDR3 length: 15 amino acids. The ends were cut back, 2 bases at V and 8 bases at J, with 19 bases in the middle. Germline CDR1 reads SGDLS; CDR2 reads YYNGEE. In nucleotides, the CDR3 is TGTGCCAGCAGCGTTAGGGGCGGGGGTATTGGAGAAGCTTTCTTT. The encoded protein is CASSVRGGGIGEAFF. Full variable domain (outside the CDR3, taken from reference TRBV9 and TRBJ1-1): DSGVTQTPKHLITATGQRVTLRCSPRSGDLSVYWYQQSLDQGLQFLIQYYNGEERAKGNILERFSAQQFPDLHSELNLSSLELGDSALYFCASSVRGGGIGEAFFGQGTRLTVV.

This clonotype was recorded many times. V usage is TRBV5-6 and J usage is TRBJ2-4; weak D call: TRBD1 (6 bases). This CDR3 spans 15 amino acids. The germline V gene encodes CDR1 SGHDT and CDR2 YYEEEE. V was shortened by 1 base and J by 6 bases, with 14 bases between the two germline ends. The CDR3 here is CASSLFRTALNIQYF. Here the CDR3 DNA reads TGTGCCAGCAGCTTGTTCCGGACAGCCTTAAACATTCAGTACTTC.

This clonotype was detected ten times or more. This chain connects TRBV28 to TRBJ2-5; 8 nucleotides agree with TRBD1. CDR3 length: 14 residues. The V gene's germline CDR1 is MDHEN and CDR2 SYDVKM. Trimming at V came to 4 bases and at J to 5 bases, leaving 6 bases not matched to a gene. The CDR3 is CASSSQGAMETQYF. The CDR3 DNA reads as TGTGCCAGCAGTTCTCAGGGGGCAATGGAGACCCAGTACTTC.

V gene TRBV7-9 combines with J gene TRBJ2-3, with a tentative D call TRBD2 (5 bases). The germline gives CDR1 SEHNR, CDR2 FQNEAQ (reference sequence). V lost 5 bases and J 2 bases, leaving 8 bases between the germline ends. The CDR3 spans 13 residues. The CDR3 region is CASSKRITDTQYF. CDR3 nucleotide sequence: TGTGCCAGCAGCAAGCGGATCACAGATACGCAGTATTTT.

This clonotype was seen a handful of times. The V and J genes are TRBV6-1 and TRBJ2-1; no reliable D call. The CDR3 runs 15 residues. The germline V and J ends were trimmed by 7 bases and 6 bases, with 19 bases remaining between them. CDR1 and CDR2 from the germline V gene are MNHNS and SASEGT. CDR3 residues: CASKLGFVRFNEQFF. CDR3 nucleotide sequence: TGTGCCAGCAAACTGGGGTTTGTTCGTTTCAATGAGCAGTTCTTC.

This sequence joins TRBV12-3 or TRBV12-4 and TRBJ1-1; D unresolved. The V gene lost 7 bases and the J gene lost 5 bases, with 11 bases spanning the gap. The CDR3 totals 12 residues. CDR3 sequence (DNA): TGTGCCAGCAAACTTGGGGTTACTGAAGCTTTCTTT. Translating gives CASKLGVTEAFF.

The table lists this clonotype with many counts. This sequence joins TRBV20-1 and TRBJ1-5, with D perhaps TRBD1 (6 bases). Germline loops: CDR1 DFQATT, CDR2 SNEGSKA (reference sequence). The CDR3 length is 15 residues. The V end was cut by 0 bases, the J end by 7 bases, with 16 bases between. For the CDR3, the DNA is TGCAGTGCTAGAGATCCCTGGGGGGGCGAACAGCCCCAGCATTTT. Amino acids: CSARDPWGGEQPQHF.

This clonotype appeared many times. The J gene is TRBJ2-5, the V gene TRBV4-2, with 7 bases matching TRBD1. Germline V gene data show CDR1 as LGHNA and CDR2 as YNFKEQ. The CDR3 contains 18 residues. The ends lost 1 base at V and 2 bases at J; junction bases unmatched: 13. CDR3 sequence (DNA): TGTGCCAGCAGCCAAGGGACCACCTCGGGACAGAGACAAGAGACCCAGTACTTC. Translating it yields CASSQGTTSGQRQETQYF.